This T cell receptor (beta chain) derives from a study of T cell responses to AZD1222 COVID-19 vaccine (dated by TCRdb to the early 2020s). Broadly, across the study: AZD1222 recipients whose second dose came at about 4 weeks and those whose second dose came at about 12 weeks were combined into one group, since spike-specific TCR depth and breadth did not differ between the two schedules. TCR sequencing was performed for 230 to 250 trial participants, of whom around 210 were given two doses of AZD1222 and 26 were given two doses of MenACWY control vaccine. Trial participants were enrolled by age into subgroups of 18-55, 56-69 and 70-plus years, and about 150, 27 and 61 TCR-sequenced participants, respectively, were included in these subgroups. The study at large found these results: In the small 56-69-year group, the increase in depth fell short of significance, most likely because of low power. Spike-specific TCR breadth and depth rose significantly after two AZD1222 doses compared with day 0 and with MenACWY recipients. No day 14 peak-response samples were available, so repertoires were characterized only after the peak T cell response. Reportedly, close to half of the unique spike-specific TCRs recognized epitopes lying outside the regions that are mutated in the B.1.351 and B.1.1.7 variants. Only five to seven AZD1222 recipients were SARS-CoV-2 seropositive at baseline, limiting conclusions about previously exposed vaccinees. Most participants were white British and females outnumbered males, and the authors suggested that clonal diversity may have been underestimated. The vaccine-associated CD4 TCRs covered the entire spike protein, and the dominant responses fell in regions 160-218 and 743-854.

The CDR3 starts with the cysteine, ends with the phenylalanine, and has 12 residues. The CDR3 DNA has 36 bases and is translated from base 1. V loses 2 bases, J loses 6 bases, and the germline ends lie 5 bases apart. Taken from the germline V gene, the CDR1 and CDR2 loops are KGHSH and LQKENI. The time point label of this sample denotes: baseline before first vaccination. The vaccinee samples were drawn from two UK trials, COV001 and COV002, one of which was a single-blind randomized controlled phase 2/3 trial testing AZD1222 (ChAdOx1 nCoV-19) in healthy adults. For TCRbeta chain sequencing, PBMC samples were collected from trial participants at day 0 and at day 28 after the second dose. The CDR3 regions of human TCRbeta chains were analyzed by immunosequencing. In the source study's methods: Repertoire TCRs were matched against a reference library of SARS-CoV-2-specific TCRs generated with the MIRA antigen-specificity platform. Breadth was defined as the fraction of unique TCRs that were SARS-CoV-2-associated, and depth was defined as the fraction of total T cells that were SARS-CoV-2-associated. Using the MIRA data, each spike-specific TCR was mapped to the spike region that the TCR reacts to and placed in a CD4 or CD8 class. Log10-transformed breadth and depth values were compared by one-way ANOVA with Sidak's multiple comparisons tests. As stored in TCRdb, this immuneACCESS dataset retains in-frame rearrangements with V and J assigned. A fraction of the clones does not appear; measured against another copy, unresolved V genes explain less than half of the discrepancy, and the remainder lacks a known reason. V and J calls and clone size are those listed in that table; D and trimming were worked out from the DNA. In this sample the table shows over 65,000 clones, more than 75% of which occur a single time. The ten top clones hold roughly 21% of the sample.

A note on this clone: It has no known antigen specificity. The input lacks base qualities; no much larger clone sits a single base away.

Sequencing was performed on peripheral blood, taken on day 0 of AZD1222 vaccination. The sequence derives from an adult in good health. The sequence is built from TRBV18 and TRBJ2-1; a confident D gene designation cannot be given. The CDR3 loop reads CASSPGSNEQFF. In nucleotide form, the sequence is TGTGCCAGCTCACCAGGGTCCAATGAGCAGTTCTTC.